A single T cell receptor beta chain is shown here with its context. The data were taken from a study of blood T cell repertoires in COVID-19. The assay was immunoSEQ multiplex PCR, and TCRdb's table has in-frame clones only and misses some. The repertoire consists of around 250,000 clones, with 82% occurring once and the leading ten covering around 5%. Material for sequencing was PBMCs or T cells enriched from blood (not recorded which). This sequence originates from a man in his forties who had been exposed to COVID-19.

The CDR3 coding sequence is TGTGCCAGCAGCACCTATGCGGGGGTCGGAAACACCATATATTTT. It encodes CASSTYAGVGNTIYF. The chain is built from TRBV5-5 and TRBJ1-3; a possible D gene is TRBD1 (5 bases). Germline assignment: CDR1 SGHKS and CDR2 YYEKEE (reference sequence). CDR3 size: 15 residues. Trimming pared 4 bases from V and 4 bases from J, leaving 15 bases between.